The source of this T cell receptor beta chain is a study of blood T cells in healthy people across ages. Between the trimmed V and J ends, which lost 1 base and 5 bases, there was a span of 8 bases. CDR3 size: 13 residues. Germline V gene sequence: CDR1 SEHNR, CDR2 FQNEAQ (reference sequence). The second PCR ran about 6 to 11 cycles with a sample-barcoded 5' primer and J-beta primers. Via MiXCR, TCRdb re-called the 5' RACE reads, giving one row per CDR3 protein. The sample includes 700,000 to 900,000 distinct CDR3 sequences, roughly 24% of them seen just once. These same data were also listed under a study on T cells of mothers and their children. That source reports: A few healthy Caucasian mothers served as donors, and their six children did as well. Researchers report slightly higher, though non-significant, overlap in related mother-child pairs than in unrelated pairs.

This rearrangement joins TRBV7-9 to TRBJ1-2; D is unclear. The sequence was obtained from a boy aged 5 to 17 in good health. The material sequenced was blood. The CDR3 DNA follows: TGTGCCAGCAGCTTAGTAGACCATTATGGCTACACCTTC. It specifies CASSLVDHYGYTF.